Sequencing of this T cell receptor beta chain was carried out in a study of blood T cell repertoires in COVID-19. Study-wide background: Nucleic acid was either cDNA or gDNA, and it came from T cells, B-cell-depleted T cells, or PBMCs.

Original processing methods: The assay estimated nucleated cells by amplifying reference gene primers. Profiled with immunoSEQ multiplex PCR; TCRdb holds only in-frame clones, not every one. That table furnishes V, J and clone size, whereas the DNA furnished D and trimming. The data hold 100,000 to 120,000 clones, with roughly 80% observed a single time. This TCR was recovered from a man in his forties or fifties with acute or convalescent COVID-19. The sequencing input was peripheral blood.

CDR3 coding DNA: TGTGCCAGCAGTTTATCAGACAGGGGCGCCAATCAGCCCCAGCATTTT. Its translation: CASSLSDRGANQPQHF. The chain combines TRBV28 with TRBJ1-5; the match to TRBD1 covers 8 bases. Per the germline V gene, CDR1 is MDHEN and CDR2 is SYDVKM. The V and J ends lost 1 base and 3 bases, in that order; junction bases with no gene match: 5. The CDR3 loop spans 16 amino acids.